What follows describes a single TCR beta chain. Assay: immunoSEQ multiplex PCR; the TCRdb copy retains only in-frame clones and omits some. The sample holds about 480,000 clones, approximately 88% seen once. This entry comes from a study of Ad26.COV2.S vaccination and SARS-CoV-2 variants. CDR3 length: 16 amino acids. In germline, CDR1 is SGHNT, CDR2 YYREEE (reference sequence). V was trimmed by 0 bases and J by 0 bases, leaving 11 bases between them. The treatment is: roughly 19 received Ad26.COV2.S at low or high dose, single or two shots; roughly five received placebo; per-sample allocation not given. Sampling happened 63 days after the first vaccine or placebo injection.

The source is a person between 18 and 60 years old who received the Ad26.COV2.S COVID-19 vaccine or a placebo. The sequences come from peripheral blood, collected in a trial of Ad26.COV2.S vaccine versus placebo. The V gene is TRBV5-4, the J gene TRBJ2-3; D call uncertain. The CDR3 bases are TGTGCCAGCAGCTTGGGTAGCACATCTAGCACAGATACGCAGTATTTT. This translates into CASSLGSTSSTDTQYF.